These T cell receptor beta chains were read from a single sample in a study of Ad26.COV2.S vaccination and SARS-CoV-2 variants. Profiled with immunoSEQ multiplex PCR; TCRdb holds only in-frame clones, not every one. This sample has about 350,000 clones, with 92% found just once. The sample here was peripheral blood, taken after recovery from COVID-19. The receptors here all came from a human donor who had recovered from COVID-19. Each CDR3 is given with its conserved first and last residue. D genes are given only for firm matches. Part of the rows lack a size; the others show once, few, many or a class for expanded clones.

abundance	d_gene	len	v_gene	j_gene	CDR3nt	CDR3aa
.	.	15	TRBV4-1	TRBJ2-3	TGCGCCAGCAGCCATCCCGTAAAGCAAACAGATACGCAGTATTTT	CASSHPVKQTDTQYF
.	TRBD1	19	TRBV6-1	TRBJ1-3	TGTGCCAGCAGTGAAAAATTCCTGGGACAGGGGTACTCTGGAAACACCATATATTTT	CASSEKFLGQGYSGNTIYF
.	TRBD1	16	TRBV5-1	TRBJ2-3	TGCGCCAGCAGCTTGCAGGCAGGGGGCATCAGAGATACGCAGTATTTT	CASSLQAGGIRDTQYF
once	.	15	TRBV7-9	TRBJ1-4	TGTGCCAGCAGTAAATGGAGGACGGGGAATGAAAAACTGTTTTTT	CASSKWRTGNEKLFF
.	.	13	TRBV5-1	TRBJ1-6	TGCGCCAGCAGCTTGGACAGGGACTCACCCCTCCACTTT	CASSLDRDSPLHF
.	TRBD2	16	TRBV29-1	TRBJ2-2	TGCAGCGCAAGACTAGCGGGCACATCGAACACCGGGGAGCTGTTTTTT	CSARLAGTSNTGELFF
.	TRBD2	16	TRBV9	TRBJ2-5	TGTGCCAGCAGCCTCGGACTAGCGGGGGGCCTGGAGACCCAGTACTTC	CASSLGLAGGLETQYF
.	.	16	TRBV29-1	TRBJ2-1	TGCAGTGGGGTTGGTAGGGGGGGCCCTTCCTACAATGAGCAGTTCTTC	CSGVGRGGPSYNEQFF
.	TRBD2	20	TRBV4-2	TRBJ2-5	TGTGCCAGCAGCCAAAGAGCCCCGGGACTAGCGGGGGACCTCCAAGAGACCCAGTACTTC	CASSQRAPGLAGDLQETQYF
.	.	15	TRBV6-4	TRBJ2-5	TGTGCCAGCAGTGACTCGGGGGGCGCGGGGGAGACCCAGTACTTC	CASSDSGGAGETQYF
.	TRBD2	15	TRBV6-1	TRBJ2-5	TGTGCCAGCAGTGAAGCGGCCAGCGGGGTCGAGACCCAGTACTTC	CASSEAASGVETQYF
.	.	14	TRBV2	TRBJ1-1	TGTGCCAGCGTCGATTGGCAGAAGAACACTGAAGCTTTCTTT	CASVDWQKNTEAFF
few	.	16	TRBV5-5	TRBJ1-5	TGTGCCAGCAGCTTGGACGGGGGATCATACAATCAGCCCCAGCATTTT	CASSLDGGSYNQPQHF
.	.	11	TRBV10-1	TRBJ2-7	TGCGCCAGCAGTGAGGGCCGCGAGCAGTACTTC	CASSEGREQYF
.	.	16	TRBV6-4	TRBJ2-7	TGTGCCAGCAGTGACTCGAGTTTTGACTTGTCCTACGAGCAGTACTTC	CASSDSSFDLSYEQYF
.	.	16	TRBV5-6	TRBJ2-2	TGTGCCAGCAGCTTTCCGACAGGATATCTCACCGGGGAGCTGTTTTTT	CASSFPTGYLTGELFF
.	.	17	TRBV6-2/TRBV6-3	TRBJ1-1	TGTGCCAGCAGCGCCCTTACACTAAAAGACCTGAACACTGAAGCTTTCTTT	CASSALTLKDLNTEAFF
.	.	13	TRBV7-9	TRBJ1-1	TGTGCCAGCAGTCCCGGCAGCTTTCCTGAAGCTTTCTTT	CASSPGSFPEAFF
.	.	16	TRBV5-8	TRBJ2-7	TGTGCCAGCAGCTTGAGTTCAGGGGCCCACTCCTACGAGCAGTACTTC	CASSLSSGAHSYEQYF
.	.	15	TRBV3-1/TRBV3-2	TRBJ1-1	TGTGCCAGCAGCCAAGAAATGGGAAGGAACACTGAAGCTTTCTTT	CASSQEMGRNTEAFF
.	TRBD2	15	TRBV6-2/TRBV6-3	TRBJ2-1	TGTGCCAGCAGCCATAGCGGGGGGGCTTGGAATGAGCAGTTCTTC	CASSHSGGAWNEQFF
.	TRBD1	14	TRBV27	TRBJ1-5	TGTGCCAGCAGTTTACAGGGGGCGTCACAGCCCCAGCATTTT	CASSLQGASQPQHF
.	.	13	TRBV13	TRBJ2-5	TGTGCCAGCAGCCCTCTTGTGGGCGGGGCCCAGTACTTC	CASSPLVGGAQYF
.	TRBD2	14	TRBV9	TRBJ2-1	TGTGCCAGCAGCACTAGCGGGGGGACAAATGAGCAGTTCTTC	CASSTSGGTNEQFF
.	.	16	TRBV4-1	TRBJ1-3	TGCGCCAGCAGCCAAGGGTCCACGACAACTGGAAACACCATATATTTT	CASSQGSTTTGNTIYF
once	.	14	TRBV7-9	TRBJ2-5	TGTGCCAGCAGCTTCGGGGGGCCTTTCGAGACCCAGTACTTC	CASSFGGPFETQYF